This T cell receptor beta chain was profiled in a study of T cells in Graves' hyperthyroidism and ophthalmopathy. Graves' hyperthyroidism without ophthalmopathy progression within 18 months was termed stable. Patients were excluded because of uncontrolled infection, other autoimmune disease, pregnancy or lactation. Every diagnosis used clinical symptoms, serum thyroxine and TRAb, thyroid ultrasound and orbital computed tomography. From RNA transcripts, TCR beta CDR3 regions were amplified. First-round RT-PCR of the TCR CDR3 relied on the HTBI primer set. TCRdb called the multiplex PCR reads again in MiXCR, with one record for every CDR3 protein. Found here are around 540,000 distinct CDR3 sequences, about 45% of them singletons; the top ten hold about 8.2%. This CDR3 is built from 13 residues. CDR1 is SGHDN, CDR2 FVKESK, per germline. V gave up 3 bases and J gave up 6 bases, with 11 bases separating them.

This clonotype was seen many times. This sequence originates from a woman under 30 with Graves' hyperthyroidism. What was sequenced was peripheral blood or thyroid tissue (not recorded which). The chain uses TRBV14 and TRBJ1-1; D ambiguous. The CDR3 protein is CASSHAPRSEAFF. The CDR3 bases are TGTGCCAGCAGCCATGCCCCTCGATCTGAAGCTTTCTTT.